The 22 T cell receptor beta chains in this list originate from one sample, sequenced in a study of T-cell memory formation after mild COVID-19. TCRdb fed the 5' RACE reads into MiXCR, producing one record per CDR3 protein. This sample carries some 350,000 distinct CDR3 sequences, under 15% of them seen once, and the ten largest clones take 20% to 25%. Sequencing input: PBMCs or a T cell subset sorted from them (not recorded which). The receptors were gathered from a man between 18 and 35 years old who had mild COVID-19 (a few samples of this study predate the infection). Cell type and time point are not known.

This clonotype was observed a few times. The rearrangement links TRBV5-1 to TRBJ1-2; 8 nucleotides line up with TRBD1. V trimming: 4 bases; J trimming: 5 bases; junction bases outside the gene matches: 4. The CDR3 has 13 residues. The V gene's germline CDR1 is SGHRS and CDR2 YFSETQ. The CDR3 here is CASSNRTGYGYTF. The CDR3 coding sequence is TGCGCCAGCAGCAATAGGACAGGGTATGGCTACACCTTC.

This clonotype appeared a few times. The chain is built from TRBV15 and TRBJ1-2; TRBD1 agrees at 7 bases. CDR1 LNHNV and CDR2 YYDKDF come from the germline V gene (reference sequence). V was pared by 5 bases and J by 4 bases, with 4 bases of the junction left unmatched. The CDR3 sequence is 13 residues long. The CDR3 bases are TGTGCCACCAGCGCGGACAGGAGCTATGGCTACACCTTC. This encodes CATSADRSYGYTF.

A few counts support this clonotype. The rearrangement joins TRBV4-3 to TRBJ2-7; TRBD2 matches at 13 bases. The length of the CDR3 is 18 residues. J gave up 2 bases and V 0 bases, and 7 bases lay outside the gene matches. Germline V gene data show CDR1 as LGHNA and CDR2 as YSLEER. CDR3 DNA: TGCGCCAGCAGCCAAGATTGGACTAGCGGGGGACTCACCTACGAGCAGTACTTC. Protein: CASSQDWTSGGLTYEQYF.

CDR3 loop: CASSERAGGADTQYF. The CDR3 bases are TGCGCCAGCAGTGAGAGGGCGGGGGGTGCAGATACGCAGTATTTT. The rearrangement uses TRBV10-2 and TRBJ2-3; TRBD2 matches at 8 bases. CDR3 length: 15 amino acids. V shed 2 bases, J shed 4 bases, and the junction held 5 bases outside the gene matches. Looked up from germline, CDR1 is WSHSY and CDR2 is SAAADI.

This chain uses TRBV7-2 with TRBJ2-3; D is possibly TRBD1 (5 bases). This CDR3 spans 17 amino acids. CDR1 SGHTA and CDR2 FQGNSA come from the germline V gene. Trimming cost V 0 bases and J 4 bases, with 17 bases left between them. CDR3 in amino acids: CASSLAVGVIPPDTQYF. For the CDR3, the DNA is TGTGCCAGCAGCTTAGCGGTAGGGGTCATCCCACCAGATACGCAGTATTTT.

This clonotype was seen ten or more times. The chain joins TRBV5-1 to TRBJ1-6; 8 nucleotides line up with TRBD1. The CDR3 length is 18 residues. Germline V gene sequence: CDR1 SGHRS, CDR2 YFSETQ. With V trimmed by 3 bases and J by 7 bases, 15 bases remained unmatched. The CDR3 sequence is CASSYYRSGTGGNSPLHF. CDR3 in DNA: TGCGCCAGCAGCTACTACAGAAGCGGGACAGGAGGGAATTCACCCCTCCACTTT.

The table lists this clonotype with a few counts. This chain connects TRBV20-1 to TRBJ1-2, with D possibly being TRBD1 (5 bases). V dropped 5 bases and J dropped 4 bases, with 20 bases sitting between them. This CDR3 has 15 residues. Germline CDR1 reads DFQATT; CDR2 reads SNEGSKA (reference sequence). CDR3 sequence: CSAVTFGAGVYGYTF. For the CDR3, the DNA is TGCAGTGCTGTGACATTCGGGGCGGGCGTCTATGGCTACACCTTC.

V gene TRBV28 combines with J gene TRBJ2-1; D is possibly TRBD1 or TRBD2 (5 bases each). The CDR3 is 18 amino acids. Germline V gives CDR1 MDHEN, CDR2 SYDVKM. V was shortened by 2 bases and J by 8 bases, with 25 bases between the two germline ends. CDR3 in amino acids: CASSLSAGSNEGSDEQFF. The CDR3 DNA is TGTGCCAGCAGTTTAAGCGCAGGGAGTAACGAAGGTAGCGATGAGCAGTTCTTC.

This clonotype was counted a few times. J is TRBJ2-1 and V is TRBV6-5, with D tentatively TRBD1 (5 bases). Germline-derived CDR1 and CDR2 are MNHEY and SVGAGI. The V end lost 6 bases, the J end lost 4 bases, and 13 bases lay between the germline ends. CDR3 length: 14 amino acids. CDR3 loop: CASRDARVYNEQFF. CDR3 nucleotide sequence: TGTGCCAGCAGGGACGCCAGGGTTTACAATGAGCAGTTCTTC.

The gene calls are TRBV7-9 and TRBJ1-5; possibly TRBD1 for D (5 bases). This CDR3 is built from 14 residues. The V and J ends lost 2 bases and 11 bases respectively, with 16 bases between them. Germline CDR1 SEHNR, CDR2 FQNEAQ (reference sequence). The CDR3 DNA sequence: TGTGCCAGCAGCTTAAGCAGGGAAAGCCAATCCCAGCATTTT. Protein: CASSLSRESQSQHF.

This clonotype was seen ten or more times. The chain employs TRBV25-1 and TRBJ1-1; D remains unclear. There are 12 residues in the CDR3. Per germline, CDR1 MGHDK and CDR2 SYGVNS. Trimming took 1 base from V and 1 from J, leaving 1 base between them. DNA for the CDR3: TGTGCCAGCAGTGAATGGAACACTGAAGCTTTCTTT. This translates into CASSEWNTEAFF.

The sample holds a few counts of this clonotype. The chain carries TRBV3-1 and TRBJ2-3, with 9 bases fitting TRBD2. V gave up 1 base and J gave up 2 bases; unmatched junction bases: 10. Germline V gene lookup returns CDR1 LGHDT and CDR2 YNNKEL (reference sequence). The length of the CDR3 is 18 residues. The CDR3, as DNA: TGTGCCAGCAGCCAAGTTCTTCGCGGGGGGGTCACCACAGATACGCAGTATTTT. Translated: CASSQVLRGGVTTDTQYF.

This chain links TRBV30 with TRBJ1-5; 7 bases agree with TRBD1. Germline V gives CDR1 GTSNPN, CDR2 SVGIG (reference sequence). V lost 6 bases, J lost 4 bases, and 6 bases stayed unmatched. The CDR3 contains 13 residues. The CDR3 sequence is CACDQGGNQPQHF. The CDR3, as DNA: TGTGCCTGTGACCAGGGGGGAAATCAGCCCCAGCATTTT.

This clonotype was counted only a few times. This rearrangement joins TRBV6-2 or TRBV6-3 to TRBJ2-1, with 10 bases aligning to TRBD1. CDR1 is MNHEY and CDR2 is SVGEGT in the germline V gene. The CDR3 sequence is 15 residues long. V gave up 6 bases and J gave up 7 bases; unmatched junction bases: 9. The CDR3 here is CASSAGQGSGNEQFF. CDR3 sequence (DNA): TGTGCCAGCAGCGCGGGACAGGGGAGCGGGAATGAGCAGTTCTTC.

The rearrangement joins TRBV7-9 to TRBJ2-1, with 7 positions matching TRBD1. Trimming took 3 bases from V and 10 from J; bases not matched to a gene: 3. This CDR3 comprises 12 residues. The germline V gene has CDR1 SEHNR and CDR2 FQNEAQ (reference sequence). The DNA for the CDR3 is TGTGCCAGCAGCTTTGGACAGGCCGAGCAGTTCTTC. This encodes CASSFGQAEQFF. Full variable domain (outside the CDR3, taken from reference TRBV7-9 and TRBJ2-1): DTGVSQNPRHKITKRGQNVTFRCDPISEHNRLYWYRQTLGQGPEFLTYFQNEAQLEKSRLLSDRFSAERPKGSFSTLEIQRTEQGDSAMYLCASSFGQAEQFFGPGTRLTVL.

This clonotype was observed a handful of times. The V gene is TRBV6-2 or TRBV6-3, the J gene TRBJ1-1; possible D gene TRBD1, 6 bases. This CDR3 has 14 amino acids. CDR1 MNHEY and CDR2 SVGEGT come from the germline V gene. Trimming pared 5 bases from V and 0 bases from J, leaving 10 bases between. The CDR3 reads CASSIDRMNTEAFF. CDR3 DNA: TGTGCCAGCAGTATTGACAGGATGAACACTGAAGCTTTCTTT.

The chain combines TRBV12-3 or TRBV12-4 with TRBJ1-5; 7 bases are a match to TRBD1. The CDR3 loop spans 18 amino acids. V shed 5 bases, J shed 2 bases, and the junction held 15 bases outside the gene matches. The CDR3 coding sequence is TGTGCCAGCAGTCCCGGGACTCAGGGGGATATGCGCAATCAGCCCCAGCATTTT. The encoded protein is CASSPGTQGDMRNQPQHF.

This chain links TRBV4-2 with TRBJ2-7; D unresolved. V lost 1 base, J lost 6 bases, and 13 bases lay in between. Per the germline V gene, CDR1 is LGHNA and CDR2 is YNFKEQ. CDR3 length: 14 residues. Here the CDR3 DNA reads TGTGCCAGCAGCCAAGTACTGTTGTCGGCCGAGCAGTACTTC. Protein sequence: CASSQVLLSAEQYF.

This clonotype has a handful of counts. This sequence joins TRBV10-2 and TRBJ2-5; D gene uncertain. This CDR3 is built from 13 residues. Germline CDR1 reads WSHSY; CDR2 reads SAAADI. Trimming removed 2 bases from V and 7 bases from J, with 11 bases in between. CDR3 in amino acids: CASSEAAPGTQYF. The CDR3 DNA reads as TGCGCCAGCAGTGAGGCGGCTCCTGGGACCCAGTACTTC.

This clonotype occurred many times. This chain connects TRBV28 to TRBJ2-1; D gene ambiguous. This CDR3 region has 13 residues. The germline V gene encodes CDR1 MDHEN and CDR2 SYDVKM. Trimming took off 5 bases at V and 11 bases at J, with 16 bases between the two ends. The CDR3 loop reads CASSPPFGFQQFF. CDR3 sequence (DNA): TGTGCCAGCAGTCCCCCCTTTGGGTTCCAGCAGTTCTTC.

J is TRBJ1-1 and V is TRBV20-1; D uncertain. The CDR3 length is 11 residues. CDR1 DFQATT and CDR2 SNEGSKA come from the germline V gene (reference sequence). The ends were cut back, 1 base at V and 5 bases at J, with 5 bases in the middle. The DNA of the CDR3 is TGCAGTGCTAGAGTCGGGACTGAAGCTTTCTTT. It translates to CSARVGTEAFF.

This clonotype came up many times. The CDR3 sequence: CAISRDSINEQFF. CDR3 coding DNA: TGTGCCATCAGTCGCGATTCCATCAATGAGCAGTTCTTC. V usage is TRBV10-3 and J usage is TRBJ2-1, with D unresolved. Germline CDR1 ENHRY, CDR2 SYGVKD. The CDR3 length is 13 residues. Deletions cut 5 bases from V and 6 bases from J, with 11 bases between.